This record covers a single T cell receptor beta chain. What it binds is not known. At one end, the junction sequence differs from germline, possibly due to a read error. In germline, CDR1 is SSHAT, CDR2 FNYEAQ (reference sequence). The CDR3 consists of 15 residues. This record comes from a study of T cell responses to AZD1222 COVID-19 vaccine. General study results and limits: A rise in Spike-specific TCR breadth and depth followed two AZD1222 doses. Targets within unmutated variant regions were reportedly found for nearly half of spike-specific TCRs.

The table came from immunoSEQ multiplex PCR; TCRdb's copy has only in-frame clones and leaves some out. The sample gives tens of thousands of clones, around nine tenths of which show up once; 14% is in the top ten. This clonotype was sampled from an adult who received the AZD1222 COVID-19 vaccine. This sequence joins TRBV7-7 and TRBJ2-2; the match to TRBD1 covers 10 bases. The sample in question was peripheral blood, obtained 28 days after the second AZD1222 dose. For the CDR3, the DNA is TGTGCTAGCAGCAGCGGGGACAGGGGTTCCGGGGAGCTGTTTTTT. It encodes CASSSGDRGSGELFF.